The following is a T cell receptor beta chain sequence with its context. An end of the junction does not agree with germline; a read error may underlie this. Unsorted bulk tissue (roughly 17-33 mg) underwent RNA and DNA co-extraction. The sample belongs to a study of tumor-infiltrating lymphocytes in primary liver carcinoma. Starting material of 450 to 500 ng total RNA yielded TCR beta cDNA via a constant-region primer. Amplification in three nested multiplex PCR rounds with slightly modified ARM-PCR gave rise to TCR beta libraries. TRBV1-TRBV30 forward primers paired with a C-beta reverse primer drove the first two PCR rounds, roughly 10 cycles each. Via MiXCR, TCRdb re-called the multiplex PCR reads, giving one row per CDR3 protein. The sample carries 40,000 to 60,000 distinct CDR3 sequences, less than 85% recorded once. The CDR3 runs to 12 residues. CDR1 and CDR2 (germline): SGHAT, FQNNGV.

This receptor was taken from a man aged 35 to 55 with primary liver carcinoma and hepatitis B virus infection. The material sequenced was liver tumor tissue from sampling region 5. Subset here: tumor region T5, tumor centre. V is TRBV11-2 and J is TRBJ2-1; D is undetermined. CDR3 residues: CASSLVWNEWFF. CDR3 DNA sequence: TGTGCCAGTAGCTTAGTATGGAATGAGTGGTTCTTC.